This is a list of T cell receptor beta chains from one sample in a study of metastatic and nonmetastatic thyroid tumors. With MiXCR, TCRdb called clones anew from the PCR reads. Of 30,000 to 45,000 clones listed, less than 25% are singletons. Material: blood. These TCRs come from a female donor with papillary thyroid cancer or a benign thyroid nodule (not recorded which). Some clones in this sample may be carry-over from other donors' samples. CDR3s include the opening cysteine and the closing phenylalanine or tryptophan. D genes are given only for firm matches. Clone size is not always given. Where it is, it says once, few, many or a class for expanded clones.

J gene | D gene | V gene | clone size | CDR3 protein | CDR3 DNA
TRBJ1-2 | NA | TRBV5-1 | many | CASSFASLNYGYTF | TGCGCCAGCAGCTTCGCCAGCCTTAACTATGGCTACACCTTC
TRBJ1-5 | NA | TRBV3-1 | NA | CASSQEGQPQHF | TGTGCCAGCAGCCAAGAAGGTCAGCCCCAGCATTTT
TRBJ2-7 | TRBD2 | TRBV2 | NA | CASRKGLGRYEQYF | TGTGCCAGCAGAAAGGGACTAGGTCGTTACGAGCAGTACTTC
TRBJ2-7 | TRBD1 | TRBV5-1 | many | CASSGGTGAYEQYF | TGCGCCAGCAGCGGCGGGACAGGTGCCTACGAGCAGTACTTC
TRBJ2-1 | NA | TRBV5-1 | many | CASSLGGYYNEQFF | TGCGCCAGCAGCTTGGGGGGATACTACAATGAGCAGTTCTTC
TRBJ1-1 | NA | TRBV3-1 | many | CASSQGAGGTEAFF | TGTGCCAGCAGCCAAGGGGCGGGAGGCACTGAAGCTTTCTTT
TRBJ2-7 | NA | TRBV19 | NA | CASSASILDYEQYF | TGTGCCAGTAGCGCGTCCATCCTCGACTACGAGCAGTACTTC
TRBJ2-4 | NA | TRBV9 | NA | CDSRPDLRGQDNIQYF | TGTGACAGCAGACCCGATCTAAGGGGCCAGGATAACATTCAGTACTTC
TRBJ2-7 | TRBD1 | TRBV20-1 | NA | CSASWTGGSYEQYF | TGCAGTGCTAGTTGGACAGGGGGCTCCTACGAGCAGTACTTC
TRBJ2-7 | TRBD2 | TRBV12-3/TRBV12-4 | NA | CASSSRTSRYEQYF | TGTGCCAGCAGTTCCAGGACTAGCCGCTACGAGCAGTACTTC
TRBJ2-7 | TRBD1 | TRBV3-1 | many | CASSQAGGGYEQYF | TGTGCCAGCAGCCAAGCAGGGGGTGGGTACGAGCAGTACTTC
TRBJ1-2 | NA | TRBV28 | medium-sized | CASSPSGFHYGYTF | TGTGCCAGCAGTCCCTCCGGGTTTCACTATGGCTACACCTTC
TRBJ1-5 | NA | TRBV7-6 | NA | CASSLDRGQPQHF | TGTGCCAGCAGCTTAGATAGGGGGCAGCCCCAGCATTTT
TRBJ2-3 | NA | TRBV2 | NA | CASGQCTSSTDTQYF | TGTGCCAGCGGGCAGTGTACGTCTAGCACTGATACGCAGTATTTT
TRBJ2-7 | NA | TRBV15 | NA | CATSRSKGRPPYEQYF | TGTGCCACCAGCAGGTCTAAAGGGAGGCCGCCCTACGAGCAGTACTTC
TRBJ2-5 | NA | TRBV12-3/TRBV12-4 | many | CASTSWGETQYF | TGTGCCAGCACCAGTTGGGGAGAGACCCAGTACTTC
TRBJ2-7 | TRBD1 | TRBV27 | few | CASSPGDRDYEQYF | TGTGCCAGCAGCCCGGGGGACAGGGACTACGAGCAGTACTTC
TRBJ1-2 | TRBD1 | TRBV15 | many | CATSLTGRDYGYTF | TGTGCCACCAGTCTGACAGGGAGGGACTATGGCTACACCTTC
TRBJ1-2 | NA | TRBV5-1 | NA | CASSLVGQPNYGYTF | TGCGCCAGCAGCTTGGTCGGACAGCCTAACTATGGCTACACCTTC
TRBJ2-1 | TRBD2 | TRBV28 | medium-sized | CASSSGTSLYNEQFF | TGTGCCAGCAGCTCCGGGACTAGCTTATACAATGAGCAGTTCTTC
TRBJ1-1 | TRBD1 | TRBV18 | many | CASSPKTGVDNTEAFF | TGTGCCAGCTCTCCGAAGACAGGGGTAGACAATACTGAAGCTTTCTTT
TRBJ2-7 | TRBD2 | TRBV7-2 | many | CASSLGEGYYEQYF | TGTGCCAGCAGCTTAGGGGAGGGATACTACGAGCAGTACTTC
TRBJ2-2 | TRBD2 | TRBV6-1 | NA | CASSYSGRAPGELFF | TGTGCCAGCAGCTATAGCGGGAGGGCCCCCGGGGAGCTGTTTTTT
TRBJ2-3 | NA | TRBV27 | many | CASNNREAVGDTQYF | TGTGCCAGCAATAACAGGGAGGCAGTCGGAGATACGCAGTATTTT
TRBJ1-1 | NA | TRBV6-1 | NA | CASSLRTVGHTEAFF | TGTGCCAGCAGTCTTCGGACAGTGGGGCACACTGAAGCTTTCTTT
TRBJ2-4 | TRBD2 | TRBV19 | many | CASSWEGNIQYF | TGTGCCAGTAGTTGGGAGGGAAACATTCAGTACTTC
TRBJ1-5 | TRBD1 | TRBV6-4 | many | CASSGGTVYSNQPQHF | TGTGCCAGCAGTGGCGGGACAGTTTATAGCAATCAGCCCCAGCATTTT
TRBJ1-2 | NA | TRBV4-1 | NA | CASSQDSRWGGGYTF | TGCGCCAGCAGCCAAGATTCTCGGTGGGGGGGTGGCTACACCTTC
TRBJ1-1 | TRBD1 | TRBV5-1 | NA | CASSQTGGFDTEAFF | TGCGCCAGCAGCCAAACAGGGGGCTTTGACACTGAAGCTTTCTTT
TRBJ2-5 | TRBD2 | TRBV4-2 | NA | CASSQDLLAGFRGETQYF | TGTGCCAGCAGCCAAGATTTACTAGCGGGATTCAGGGGGGAGACCCAGTACTTC
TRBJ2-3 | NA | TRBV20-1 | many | CSAISTDTQYF | TGCAGTGCAATTAGCACAGATACGCAGTATTTT
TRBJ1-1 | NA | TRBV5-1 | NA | CASSLAGIRGNEAFF | TGCGCCAGCAGCTTGGCAGGGATAAGGGGGAATGAAGCTTTCTTT
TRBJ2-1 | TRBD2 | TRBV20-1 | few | CSAPQGLAGVNNEQFF | TGCAGTGCTCCTCAGGGACTAGCGGGAGTCAACAATGAGCAGTTCTTC
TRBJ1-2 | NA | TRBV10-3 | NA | CAISEKVIDNYGYTF | TGTGCCATCAGTGAGAAGGTTATTGATAACTATGGCTACACCTTC
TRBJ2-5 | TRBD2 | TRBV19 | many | CASRGGRSQVTQYF | TGTGCCAGTAGGGGCGGGAGGTCTCAGGTGACCCAGTACTTC